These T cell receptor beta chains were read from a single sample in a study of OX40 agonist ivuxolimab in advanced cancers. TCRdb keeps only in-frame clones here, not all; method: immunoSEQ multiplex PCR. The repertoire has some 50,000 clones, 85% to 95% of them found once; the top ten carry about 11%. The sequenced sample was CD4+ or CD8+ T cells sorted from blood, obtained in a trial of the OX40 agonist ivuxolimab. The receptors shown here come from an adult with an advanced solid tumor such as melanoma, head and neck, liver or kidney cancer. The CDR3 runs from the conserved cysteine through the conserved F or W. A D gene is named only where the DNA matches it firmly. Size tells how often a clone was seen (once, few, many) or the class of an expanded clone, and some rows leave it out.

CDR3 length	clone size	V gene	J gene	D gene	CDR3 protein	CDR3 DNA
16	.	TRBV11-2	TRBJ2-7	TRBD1	CASSLSVDRGFYEQYF	TGTGCCAGCAGCTTATCGGTGGACAGGGGGTTCTACGAGCAGTACTTC
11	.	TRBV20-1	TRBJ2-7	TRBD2	CSYSGSDEQYF	TGCAGTTACAGCGGGAGTGACGAGCAGTACTTC
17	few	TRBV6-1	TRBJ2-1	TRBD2	CASSAQRLAGGYNEQFF	TGTGCCAGCAGTGCACAGCGACTAGCGGGAGGCTACAATGAGCAGTTCTTC
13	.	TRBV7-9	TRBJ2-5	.	CASSGDSQETQYF	TGTGCCAGCAGCGGCGACAGCCAAGAGACCCAGTACTTC
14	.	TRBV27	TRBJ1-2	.	CASSLIGGNYGYTF	TGTGCCAGCAGTTTAATAGGAGGGAACTATGGCTACACCTTC
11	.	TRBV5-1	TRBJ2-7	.	CASSLGGEQYF	TGCGCCAGCAGCTTGGGGGGCGAGCAGTACTTC
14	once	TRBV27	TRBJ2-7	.	CASSLSLDGYEQYF	TGTGCCAGCAGTTTATCCCTCGACGGCTACGAGCAGTACTTC
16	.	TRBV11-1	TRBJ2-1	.	CASSISTRGSYNEQFF	TGTGCCAGCAGCATCTCAACTAGAGGCTCCTACAATGAGCAGTTCTTC
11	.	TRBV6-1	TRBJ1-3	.	CASSAGNTIYF	TGTGCCAGCAGTGCCGGAAACACCATATATTTT
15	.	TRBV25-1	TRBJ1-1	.	CASSESRRGGTEAFF	TGTGCCAGCAGTGAATCCAGGAGAGGTGGCACTGAAGCTTTCTTT
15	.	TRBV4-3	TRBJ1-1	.	CASSQDLGADTEAFF	TGCGCCAGCAGCCAAGATTTGGGGGCCGACACTGAAGCTTTCTTT
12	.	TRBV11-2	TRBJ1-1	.	CASSPHNTEAFF	TGTGCCAGCAGCCCTCATAACACTGAAGCTTTCTTT
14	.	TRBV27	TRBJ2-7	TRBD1	CASSFGDSSLEQYF	TGTGCCAGCAGTTTTGGGGACAGCTCTCTCGAGCAGTACTTC
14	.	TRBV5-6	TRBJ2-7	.	CASSLAGSIGGQYF	TGTGCCAGCAGCTTGGCCGGGAGCATCGGCGGGCAGTACTTC
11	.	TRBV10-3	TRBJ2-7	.	CAISASYEQYF	TGTGCCATCAGTGCCTCCTACGAGCAGTACTTC
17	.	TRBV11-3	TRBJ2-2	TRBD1	CASSPGQQGANTGELFF	TGTGCCAGCAGCCCCGGTCAACAGGGGGCAAACACCGGGGAGCTGTTTTTT
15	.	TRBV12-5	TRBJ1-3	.	CASMIGVRRGNTIYF	TGTGCTAGTATGATCGGGGTGAGACGTGGAAACACCATATATTTT
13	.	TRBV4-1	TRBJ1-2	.	CASSQASYYGYTF	TGCGCCAGCAGCCAAGCCAGCTACTATGGCTACACCTTC
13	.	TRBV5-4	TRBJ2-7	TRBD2	CASSFPGEGEQYF	TGTGCCAGCAGCTTTCCGGGGGAGGGGGAGCAGTACTTC
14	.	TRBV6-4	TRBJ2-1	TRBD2	CASTMIAGVDEQFF	TGTGCCAGCACCATGATTGCGGGAGTCGATGAGCAGTTCTTC
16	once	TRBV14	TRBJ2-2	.	CASSQDVAVNTGELFF	TGTGCCAGCAGCCAAGACGTGGCGGTGAACACCGGGGAGCTGTTTTTT
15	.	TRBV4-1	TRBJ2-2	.	CASSQDRYTRRGAVF	TGCGCCAGCAGCCAAGATCGCTATACTCGGCGGGGAGCTGTTTTT
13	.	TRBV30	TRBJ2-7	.	CAWSVTGHYEQYF	TGTGCCTGGAGTGTAACAGGGCACTACGAGCAGTACTTC
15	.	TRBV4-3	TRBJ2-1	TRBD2	CASSQGTSAYNEQFF	TGCGCCAGCAGCCAAGGGACTAGCGCCTACAATGAGCAGTTCTTC
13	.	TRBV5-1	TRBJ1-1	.	CASSLDQGLEAFF	TGCGCCAGCAGCTTGGATCAGGGGCTGGAAGCTTTCTTT
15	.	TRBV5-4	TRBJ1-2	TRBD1	CASSLVGQGLYGYTF	TGTGCCAGCAGCTTGGTAGGACAGGGACTTTATGGCTACACCTTC
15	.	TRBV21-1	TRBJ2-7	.	CASSKDSGTFYEQYF	TGTGCCAGCAGCAAAGATTCCGGGACGTTCTACGAGCAGTACTTC
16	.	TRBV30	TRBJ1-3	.	CAWRNLDSPSGNTIYF	TGTGCCTGGAGGAACTTGGACAGTCCCTCTGGAAACACCATATATTTT
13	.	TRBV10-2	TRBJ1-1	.	CASSEGIRGEAFF	TGCGCCAGCAGTGAAGGCATTCGGGGGGAAGCTTTCTTT
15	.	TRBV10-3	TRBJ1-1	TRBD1	CAISEPLQGAAEAFF	TGTGCCATCAGTGAGCCGCTACAGGGGGCCGCTGAAGCTTTCTTT
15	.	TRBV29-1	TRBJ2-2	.	CSVERWGSGTGELFF	TGCAGCGTTGAGAGATGGGGGTCAGGCACCGGGGAGCTGTTTTTT
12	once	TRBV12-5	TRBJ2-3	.	CASGLSGDTQYF	TGTGCTAGTGGTTTAAGCGGAGATACGCAGTATTTT
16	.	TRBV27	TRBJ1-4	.	CASSPNEIVGREKLFF	TGTGCCAGCAGTCCCAATGAGATCGTGGGGCGTGAAAAACTGTTTTTT
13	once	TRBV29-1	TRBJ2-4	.	CSVEPGLKNIQYF	TGCAGCGTTGAACCCGGCCTCAAAAACATTCAGTACTTC
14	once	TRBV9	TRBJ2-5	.	CASSQTGYQETQYF	TGTGCCAGCAGCCAGACTGGCTATCAAGAGACCCAGTACTTC
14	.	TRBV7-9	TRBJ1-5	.	CASALGEGGQPQHF	TGTGCCAGCGCCCTCGGGGAAGGGGGTCAGCCCCAGCATTTT
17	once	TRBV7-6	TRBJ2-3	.	CASSFISPQRGTDTQYF	TGTGCCAGCAGCTTTATCTCCCCCCAGCGGGGCACAGATACGCAGTATTTT
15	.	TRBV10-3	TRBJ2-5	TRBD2	CASLGREGQEETQYF	TGTGCCTCCCTTGGGCGGGAGGGCCAAGAAGAGACCCAGTACTTC
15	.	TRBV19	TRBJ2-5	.	CASSAEFTPQETQYF	TGTGCCAGTAGTGCAGAATTCACTCCTCAAGAGACCCAGTACTTC